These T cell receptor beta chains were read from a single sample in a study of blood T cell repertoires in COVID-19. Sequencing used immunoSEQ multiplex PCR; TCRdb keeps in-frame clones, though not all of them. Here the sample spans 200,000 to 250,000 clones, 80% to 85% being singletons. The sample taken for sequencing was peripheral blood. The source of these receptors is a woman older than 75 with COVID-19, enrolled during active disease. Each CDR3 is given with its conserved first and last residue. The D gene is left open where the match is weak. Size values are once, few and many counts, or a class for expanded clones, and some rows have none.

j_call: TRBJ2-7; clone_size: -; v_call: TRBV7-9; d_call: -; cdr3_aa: CASSSPSGFGAREQYF; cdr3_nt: TGTGCCAGCAGCTCCCCCTCAGGGTTTGGAGCTCGCGAGCAGTACTTC
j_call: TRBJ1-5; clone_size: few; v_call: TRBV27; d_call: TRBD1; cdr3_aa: CASKTGGKSNQPQHF; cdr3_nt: TGTGCCAGCAAAACAGGGGGTAAGAGCAATCAGCCCCAGCATTTT
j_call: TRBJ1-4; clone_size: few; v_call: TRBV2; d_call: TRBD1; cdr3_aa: CASSLNRGSNEKLFF; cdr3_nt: TGTGCCAGCAGTTTAAACAGGGGGTCTAATGAAAAACTGTTTTTT
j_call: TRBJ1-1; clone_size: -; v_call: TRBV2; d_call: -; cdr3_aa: CASSVRQVGFGNTEAFF; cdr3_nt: TGTGCCAGCAGTGTTAGACAGGTAGGATTCGGGAACACTGAAGCTTTCTTT
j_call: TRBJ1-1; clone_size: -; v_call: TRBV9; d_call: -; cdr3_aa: CASSQGPRHTNTEAFF; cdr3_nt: TGTGCCAGCAGCCAGGGCCCTAGACATACGAACACTGAAGCTTTCTTT
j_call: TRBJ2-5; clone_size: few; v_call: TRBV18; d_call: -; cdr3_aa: CASSPGLEETQYF; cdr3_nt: TGTGCCAGCTCACCAGGACTGGAAGAGACCCAGTACTTC
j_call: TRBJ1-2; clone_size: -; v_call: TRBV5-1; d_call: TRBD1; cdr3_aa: CASSLGQGTGYTF; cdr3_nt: TGCGCCAGCAGCTTGGGACAGGGGACCGGCTACACCTTC
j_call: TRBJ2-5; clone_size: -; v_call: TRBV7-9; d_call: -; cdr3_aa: CASSRNTGEETQYF; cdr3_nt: TGTGCCAGCAGCCGAAACACAGGTGAAGAGACCCAGTACTTC
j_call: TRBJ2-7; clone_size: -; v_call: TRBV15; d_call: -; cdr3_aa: CATSGRAGPYEQYF; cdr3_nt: TGTGCCACCAGCGGGCGTGCAGGGCCCTACGAGCAGTACTTC
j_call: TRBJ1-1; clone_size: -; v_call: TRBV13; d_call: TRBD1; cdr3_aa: CASSIRDRGPEAFF; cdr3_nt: TGTGCCAGCAGCATCCGGGACAGGGGTCCTGAAGCTTTCTTT
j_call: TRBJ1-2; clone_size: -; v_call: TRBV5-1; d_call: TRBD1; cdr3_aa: CASSLGDRTYGYTF; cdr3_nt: TGCGCCAGCAGCTTAGGGGACAGGACCTATGGCTACACCTTC
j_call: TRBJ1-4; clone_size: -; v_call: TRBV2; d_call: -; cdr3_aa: CASSLRMYGEKLFF; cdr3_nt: TGTGCCAGCAGCCTGCGTATGTATGGTGAAAAACTGTTTTTT
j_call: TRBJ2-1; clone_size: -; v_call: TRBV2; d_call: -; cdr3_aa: CASSEASGNEQFF; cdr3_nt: TGTGCCAGCAGTGAAGCGTCAGGCAATGAGCAGTTCTTC
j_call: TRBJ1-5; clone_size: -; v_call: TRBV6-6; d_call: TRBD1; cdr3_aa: CASSSGTGSNNQPQHF; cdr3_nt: TGTGCCAGCAGTTCCGGGACAGGGTCAAACAATCAGCCCCAGCATTTT
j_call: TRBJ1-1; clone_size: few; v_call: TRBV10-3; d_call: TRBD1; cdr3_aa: CAIRQATGTGNTEAFF; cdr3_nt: TGTGCCATCAGGCAAGCAACCGGGACAGGGAACACTGAAGCTTTCTTT
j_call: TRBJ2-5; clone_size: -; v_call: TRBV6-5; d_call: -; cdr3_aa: CATGIQETQYF; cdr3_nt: TGTGCTACAGGAATCCAAGAGACCCAGTACTTC
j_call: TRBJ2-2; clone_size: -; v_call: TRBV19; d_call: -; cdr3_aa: CASSIGRGGTGRRELFF; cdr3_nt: TGTGCCAGTAGTATAGGAAGGGGAGGGACAGGACGCCGGGAGCTGTTTTTT
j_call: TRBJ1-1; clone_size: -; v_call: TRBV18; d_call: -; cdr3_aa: CASSPGRGNTEAFF; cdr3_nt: TGTGCCAGCTCACCGGGTAGAGGTAACACTGAAGCTTTCTTT
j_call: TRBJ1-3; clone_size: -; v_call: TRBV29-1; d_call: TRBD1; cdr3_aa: CSVSLGTGPGNTIYF; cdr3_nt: TGCAGCGTTTCTCTGGGGACAGGACCTGGAAACACCATATATTTT
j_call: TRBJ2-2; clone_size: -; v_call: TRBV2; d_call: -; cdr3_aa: CASSEAPPGKAGELFF; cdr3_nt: TGTGCCAGCAGTGAAGCGCCCCCAGGGAAGGCCGGGGAGCTGTTTTTT
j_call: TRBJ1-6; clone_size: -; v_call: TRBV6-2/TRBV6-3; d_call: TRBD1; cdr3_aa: CASNPQGARGSPLHF; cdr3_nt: TGTGCCAGCAACCCACAGGGGGCGCGGGGTTCACCCCTCCACTTT
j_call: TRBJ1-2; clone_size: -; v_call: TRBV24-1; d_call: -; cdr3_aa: CATSDLTGNGYTF; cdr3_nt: TGTGCCACCAGTGATTTGACAGGGAATGGCTACACCTTC
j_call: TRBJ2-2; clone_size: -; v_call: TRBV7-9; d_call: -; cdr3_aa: CASKRSGNTGELFF; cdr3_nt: TGTGCCAGCAAAAGGAGCGGGAACACCGGGGAGCTGTTTTTT
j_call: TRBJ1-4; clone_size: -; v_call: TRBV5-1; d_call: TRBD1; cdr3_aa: CASSAGQLTTNEKLFF; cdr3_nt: TGCGCCAGCAGCGCGGGACAGCTCACAACTAATGAAAAACTGTTTTTT
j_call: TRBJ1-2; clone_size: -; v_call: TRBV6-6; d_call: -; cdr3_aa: CASRDSVYGYTF; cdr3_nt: TGTGCCAGCCGGGACTCAGTCTATGGCTACACCTTC
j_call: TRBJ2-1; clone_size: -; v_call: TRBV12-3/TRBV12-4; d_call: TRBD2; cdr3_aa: CASSLRREGEQFF; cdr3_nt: TGTGCCAGCAGTTTAAGGAGGGAGGGAGAGCAGTTCTTC
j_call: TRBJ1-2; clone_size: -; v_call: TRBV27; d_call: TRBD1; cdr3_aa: CASSSLIPPGTGGYGYTF; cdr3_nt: TGTGCCAGCAGTTCCCTAATTCCTCCCGGGACAGGGGGCTATGGCTACACCTTC
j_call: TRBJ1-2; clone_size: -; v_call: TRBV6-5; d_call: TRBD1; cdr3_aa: CASRDRGFDGYTF; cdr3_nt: TGTGCCAGCAGGGACAGGGGGTTCGATGGCTACACCTTC
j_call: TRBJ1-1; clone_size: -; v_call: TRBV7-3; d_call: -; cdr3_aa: CASSLMPGNTEAFF; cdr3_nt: TGTGCCAGCAGCTTAATGCCGGGGAATACTGAAGCTTTCTTT